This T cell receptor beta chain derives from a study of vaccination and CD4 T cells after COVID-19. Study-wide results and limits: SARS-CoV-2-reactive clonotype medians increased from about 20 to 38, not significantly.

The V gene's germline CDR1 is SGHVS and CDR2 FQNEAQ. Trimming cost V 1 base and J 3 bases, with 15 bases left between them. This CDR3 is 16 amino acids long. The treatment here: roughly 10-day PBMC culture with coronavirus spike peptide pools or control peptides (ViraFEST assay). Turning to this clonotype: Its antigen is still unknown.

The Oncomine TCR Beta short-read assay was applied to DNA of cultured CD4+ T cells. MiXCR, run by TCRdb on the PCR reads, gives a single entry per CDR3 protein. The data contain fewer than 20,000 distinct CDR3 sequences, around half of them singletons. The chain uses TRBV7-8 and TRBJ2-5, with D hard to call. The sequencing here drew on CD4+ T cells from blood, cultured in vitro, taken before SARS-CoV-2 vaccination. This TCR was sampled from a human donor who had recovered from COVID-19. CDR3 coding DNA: TGTGCCAGCAGCTTAGGAAATCCCACTGCCGAAGAGACCCAGTACTTC. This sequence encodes CASSLGNPTAEETQYF.